One sample yielded the 14 T cell receptor beta chains listed below, sequenced in a study of blood T cell repertoires in COVID-19. Sequenced by immunoSEQ multiplex PCR; TCRdb stores in-frame clones only, minus some. The sample has a few hundred thousand clones, approximately 85% seen once. Specimen: PBMCs or T cells enriched from blood (not recorded which). These TCRs come from a woman in her twenties or thirties who had recovered from COVID-19.

The chain combines TRBV24-1 with TRBJ2-2, with a possible D match to TRBD1 (5 bases). The CDR3 runs 15 residues. The germline gives CDR1 KGHDR, CDR2 SFDVKD. Trimming cost V 4 bases and J 4 bases, with 12 bases left between them. The CDR3 bases are TGTGCCACCAGTGACACGATCAGGGCCACCGGGGAGCTGTTTTTT. Translated: CATSDTIRATGELFF.

The chain has TRBV30 and TRBJ2-6; 9 nucleotides match TRBD1. CDR1 is GTSNPN, CDR2 SVGIG, per germline (reference sequence). The CDR3 extends over 17 amino acids. Trimming cost V 4 bases and J 0 bases; bases outside gene matches: 7. CDR3 in amino acids: CAWNHWDRVSGANVLTF. The DNA of the CDR3 is TGTGCCTGGAACCATTGGGACAGGGTCTCTGGGGCCAACGTCCTGACTTTC.

For the CDR3, the DNA is TGTGCCAGTAACCGACAGGGAACTTCCTACGAGCAGTACTTC. Translating gives CASNRQGTSYEQYF. The chain is built from TRBV28 and TRBJ2-7, with TRBD1 identical over 7 bases. Losses at the gene ends were 9 bases for V and 1 base for J; bases not matched to a gene: 9. Germline CDR1 is MDHEN and CDR2 is SYDVKM. The CDR3 sequence is 14 residues long.

This clone has more than one count but fewer than ten. This chain links TRBV18 with TRBJ2-7; D may be TRBD1 (6 bases). The V gene's germline CDR1 is KGHSH and CDR2 LQKENI. The CDR3 has 14 amino acids. Trimming left V 3 bases short and J 3 bases short, with 12 bases between. In DNA, the CDR3 is TGTGCCAGCTCACCGGGACAATTACTCTACGAGCAGTACTTC. Translated, it gives CASSPGQLLYEQYF.

The chain is built from TRBV6-5 and TRBJ2-3; 15 bases line up with TRBD2. The CDR3 runs to 15 residues. Germline V gene sequence: CDR1 MNHEY, CDR2 SVGAGI. Trimming took 4 bases from V and 6 from J; bases not matched to a gene: 2. CDR3 DNA: TGTGCCAGCAGTTCGGGACTAGCGGGGGGCGATACGCAGTATTTT. The encoded protein is CASSSGLAGGDTQYF.

The DNA for the CDR3 is TGTGCCAGTAGTATTGGAGTCCCGAGCTCCTACAATGAGCAGTTCTTC. Protein product: CASSIGVPSSYNEQFF. This rearrangement joins TRBV19 to TRBJ2-1; D gene unclear. The CDR3 sequence is 16 residues long. Trimming removed 3 bases at V and 0 bases at J, with 12 bases between. In germline, CDR1 is LNHDA, CDR2 SQIVND (reference sequence).

The chain combines TRBV10-3 with TRBJ1-2, with 10 bases matching TRBD1. This CDR3 is 19 amino acids long. The V segment lost 5 bases and the J segment 1 base; nucleotides outside the gene matches: 16. Germline V CDR1 and CDR2: ENHRY, SYGVKD. The CDR3 region is CAISSRKLRDRGFNYGYTF. The CDR3 bases are TGTGCCATCAGTTCCCGCAAACTCCGGGACAGGGGATTTAACTATGGCTACACCTTC.

The rearrangement links TRBV30 to TRBJ2-2; 7 bases fit TRBD1. Germline V gene data show CDR1 as GTSNPN and CDR2 as SVGIG (reference sequence). V shed 0 bases, J shed 5 bases, and the junction held 6 bases outside the gene matches. There are 15 residues in the CDR3. The CDR3: CAWSVRGGGTGELFF. CDR3 coding DNA: TGTGCCTGGAGTGTAAGAGGGGGCGGAACCGGGGAGCTGTTTTTT. The whole variable domain, filled in from reference TRBV30 and TRBJ2-2, reads SQTIHQWPATLVQPVGSPLSLECTVEGTSNPNLYWYRQAAGRGLQLLFYSVGIGQISSEVPQNLSASRPQDRQFILSSKKLLLSDSGFYLCAWSVRGGGTGELFFGEGSRLTVL.

CDR3 bases: TGTGCCAGCAATCATGGTCTTAGCTCCTACAATGAGCAGTTCTTC. Protein product: CASNHGLSSYNEQFF. V and J are TRBV6-5 and TRBJ2-1; no reliable D call. V was shortened by 7 bases and J by 0 bases, with 13 bases between the two germline ends. There are 15 residues in the CDR3. CDR1 MNHEY and CDR2 SVGAGI come from the germline V gene.

The rearrangement joins TRBV7-9 to TRBJ2-1, with a weak D call TRBD2 (5 bases). The germline V gene has CDR1 SEHNR and CDR2 FQNEAQ (reference sequence). This CDR3 is built from 17 residues. With 1 base removed from V and 7 bases from J, the gap between germline ends came to 20 bases. CDR3 sequence: CASSLVLATRSRNEQFF. CDR3 DNA sequence: TGTGCCAGCAGCTTAGTCTTAGCGACCAGGTCTAGAAATGAGCAGTTCTTC.

The table lists this clone with a count of one. V is TRBV7-9 and J is TRBJ1-3; weak D call: TRBD1 (5 bases). Germline values: CDR1 SEHNR, CDR2 FQNEAQ (reference sequence). This CDR3 contains 15 residues. Trimming shortened V by 2 bases and J by 0 bases, and 8 bases separated the two germline ends. The CDR3 sequence is CASSLLRGSGNTIYF. As DNA, the CDR3 is TGTGCCAGCAGCTTATTAAGGGGCTCTGGAAACACCATATATTTT.

This clone was detected only once. This sequence joins TRBV6-5 and TRBJ2-5; 8 bases line up with TRBD2. CDR1 MNHEY and CDR2 SVGAGI come from the germline V gene. This CDR3 region has 15 residues. V lost 2 bases to trimming and J lost 4 bases; unmatched junction nucleotides: 6. The DNA for the CDR3 is TGTGCCAGCAGTTACGTCGGGGGGGGCCCAGAGACCCAGTACTTC. It encodes CASSYVGGGPETQYF.

The rearrangement links TRBV5-1 to TRBJ1-1; 7 nucleotides match TRBD1. CDR1 and CDR2 from the germline V gene are SGHRS and YFSETQ. V trimming: 0 bases; J trimming: 9 bases; junction bases outside the gene matches: 5. This CDR3 is built from 13 residues. Here the CDR3 DNA reads TGCGCCAGCAGCTTGGAAGGGGGCACGAAAGCTTTCTTT. Its protein product is CASSLEGGTKAFF.

This clone occurred many times. The CDR3 sequence is CASENRGRNTDTQYF. CDR3 DNA sequence: TGTGCCAGCGAGAATCGAGGGCGAAACACAGATACGCAGTATTTT. The rearrangement uses TRBV28 and TRBJ2-3; the D gene is possibly TRBD2 (5 bases). The CDR3 totals 15 residues. Trimming removed 8 bases at V and 2 bases at J, with 17 bases between. Germline V gives CDR1 MDHEN, CDR2 SYDVKM. Full variable domain (rest looked up from reference TRBV28 and TRBJ2-3): DVKVTQSSRYLVKRTGEKVFLECVQDMDHENMFWYRQDPGLGLRLIYFSYDVKMKEKGDIPEGYSVSREKKERFSLILESASTNQTSMYLCASENRGRNTDTQYFGPGTRLTVL.